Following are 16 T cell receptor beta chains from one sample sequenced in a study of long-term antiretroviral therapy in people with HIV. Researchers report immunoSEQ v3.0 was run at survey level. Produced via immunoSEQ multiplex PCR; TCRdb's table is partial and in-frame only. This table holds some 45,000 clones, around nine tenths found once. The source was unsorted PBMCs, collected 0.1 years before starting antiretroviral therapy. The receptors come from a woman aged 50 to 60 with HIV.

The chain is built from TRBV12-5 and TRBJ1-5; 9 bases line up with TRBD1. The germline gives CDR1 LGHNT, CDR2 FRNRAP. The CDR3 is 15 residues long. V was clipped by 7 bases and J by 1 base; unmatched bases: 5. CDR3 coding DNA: TGTGCTAGTGCCAGACAGGGGGGCAGCAATCAGCCCCAGCATTTT. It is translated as CASARQGGSNQPQHF.

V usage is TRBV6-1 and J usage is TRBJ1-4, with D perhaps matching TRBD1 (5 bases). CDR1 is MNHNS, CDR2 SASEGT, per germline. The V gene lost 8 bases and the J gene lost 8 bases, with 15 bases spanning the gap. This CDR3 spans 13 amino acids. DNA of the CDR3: TGTGCCAGCCTCAGGGAATTAGGGGAAAAACTGTTTTTT. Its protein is CASLRELGEKLFF.

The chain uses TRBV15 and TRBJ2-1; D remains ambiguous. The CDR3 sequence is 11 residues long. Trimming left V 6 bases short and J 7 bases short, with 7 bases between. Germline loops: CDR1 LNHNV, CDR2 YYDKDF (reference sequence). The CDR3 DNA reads TGTGCCACCAGGGAAGGGAATGAGCAGTTCTTC. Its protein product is CATREGNEQFF.

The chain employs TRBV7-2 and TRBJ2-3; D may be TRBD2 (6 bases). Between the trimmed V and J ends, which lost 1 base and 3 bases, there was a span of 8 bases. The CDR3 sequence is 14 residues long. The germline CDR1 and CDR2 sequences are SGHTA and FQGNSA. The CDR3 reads CASSLGRDTDTQYF. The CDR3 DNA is TGTGCCAGCAGCTTAGGGCGGGATACAGATACGCAGTATTTT. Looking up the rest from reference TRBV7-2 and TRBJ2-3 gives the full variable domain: GAGVSQSPSNKVTEKGKDVELRCDPISGHTALYWYRQSLGQGLEFLIYFQGNSAPDKSGLPSDRFSAERTGGSVSTLTIQRTQQEDSAVYLCASSLGRDTDTQYFGPGTRLTVL.

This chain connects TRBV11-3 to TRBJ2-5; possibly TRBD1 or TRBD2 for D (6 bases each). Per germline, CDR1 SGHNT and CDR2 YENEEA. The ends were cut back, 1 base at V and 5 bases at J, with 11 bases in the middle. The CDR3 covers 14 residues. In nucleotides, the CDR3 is TGTGCCAGCAGCTTAGGGGGGGCCGGGGAGACCCAGTACTTC. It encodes CASSLGGAGETQYF.

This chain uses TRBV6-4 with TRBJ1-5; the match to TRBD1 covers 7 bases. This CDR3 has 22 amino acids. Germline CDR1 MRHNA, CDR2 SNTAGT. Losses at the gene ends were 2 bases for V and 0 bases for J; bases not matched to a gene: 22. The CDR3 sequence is CASSDRHEGQYRVIYSNQPQHF. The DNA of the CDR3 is TGTGCCAGCAGTGACAGGCATGAGGGACAGTATAGGGTAATATATAGCAATCAGCCCCAGCATTTT.

CDR3 protein: CASSLGLDNQPQHF. The CDR3 bases are TGCGCCAGCAGCCTTGGGTTAGACAATCAGCCCCAGCATTTT. The chain employs TRBV4-3 and TRBJ1-5, with no clear D. Germline assignment: CDR1 LGHNA and CDR2 YSLEER. Trimming stripped 4 bases from V and 3 bases from J, with 10 bases between. The CDR3 consists of 14 residues.

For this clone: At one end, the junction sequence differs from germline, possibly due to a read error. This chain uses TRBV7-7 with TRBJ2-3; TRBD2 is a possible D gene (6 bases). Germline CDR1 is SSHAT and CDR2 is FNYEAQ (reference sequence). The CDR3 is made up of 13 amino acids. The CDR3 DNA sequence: TGTGCTAGCAGCTTAGGAGGGGCAGATACGCAGTATTTT. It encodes CASSLGGADTQYF.

In nucleotides, the CDR3 is TGTGCCATCAATTCCCCGGTAGAGACCGAGCGGAAGACCCAGTACTTC. It is translated as CAINSPVETERKTQYF. The V call is TRBV10-3, the J call TRBJ2-5, with a possible D match to TRBD2 (5 bases). The CDR3 is 16 residues long. Trimming removed 7 bases at V and 6 bases at J, with 24 bases between. The germline gives CDR1 ENHRY, CDR2 SYGVKD.

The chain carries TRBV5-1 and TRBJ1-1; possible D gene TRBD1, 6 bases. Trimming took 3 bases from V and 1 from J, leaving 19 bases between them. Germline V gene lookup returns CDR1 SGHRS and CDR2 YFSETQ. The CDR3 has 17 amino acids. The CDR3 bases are TGCGCCAGCAGCTCCCTGTGGGGGGGCGGCAGGAACACTGAAGCTTTCTTT. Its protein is CASSSLWGGGRNTEAFF.

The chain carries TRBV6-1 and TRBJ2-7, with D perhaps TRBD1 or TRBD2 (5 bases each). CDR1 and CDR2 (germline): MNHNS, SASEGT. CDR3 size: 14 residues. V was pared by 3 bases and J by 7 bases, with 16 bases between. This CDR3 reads CASSDPGRAEEQYF. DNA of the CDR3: TGTGCCAGCAGTGATCCAGGGCGGGCCGAGGAGCAGTACTTC.

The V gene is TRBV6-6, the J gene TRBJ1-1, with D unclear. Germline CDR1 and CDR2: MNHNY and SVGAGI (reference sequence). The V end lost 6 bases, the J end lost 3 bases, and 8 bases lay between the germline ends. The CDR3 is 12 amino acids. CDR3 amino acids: CASSYRDTEAFF. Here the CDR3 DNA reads TGTGCCAGCAGCTACCGGGACACTGAAGCTTTCTTT.

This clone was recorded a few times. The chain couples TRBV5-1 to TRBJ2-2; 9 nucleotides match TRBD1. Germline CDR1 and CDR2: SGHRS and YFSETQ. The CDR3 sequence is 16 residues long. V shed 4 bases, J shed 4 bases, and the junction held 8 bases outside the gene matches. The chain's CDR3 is CASSRGTGYSTGELFF. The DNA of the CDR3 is TGCGCCAGCAGCCGGGGGACAGGGTATAGCACCGGGGAGCTGTTTTTT.

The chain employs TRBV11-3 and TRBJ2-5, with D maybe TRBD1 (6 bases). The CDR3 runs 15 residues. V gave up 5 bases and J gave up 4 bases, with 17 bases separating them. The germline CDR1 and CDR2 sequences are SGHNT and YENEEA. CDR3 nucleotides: TGTGCCAGCAGCCAGGGGCCTATACCCGGAGAGACCCAGTACTTC. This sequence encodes CASSQGPIPGETQYF.

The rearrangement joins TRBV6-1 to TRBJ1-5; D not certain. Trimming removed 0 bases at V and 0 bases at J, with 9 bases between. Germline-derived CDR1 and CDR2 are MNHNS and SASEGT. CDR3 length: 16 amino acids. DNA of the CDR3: TGTGCCAGCAGTGAAGCGCTGGAGTATAGCAATCAGCCCCAGCATTTT. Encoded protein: CASSEALEYSNQPQHF.

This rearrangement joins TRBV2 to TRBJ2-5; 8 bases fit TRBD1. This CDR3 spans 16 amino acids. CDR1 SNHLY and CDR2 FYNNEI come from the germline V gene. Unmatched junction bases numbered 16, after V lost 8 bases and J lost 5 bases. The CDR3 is CASSPSGQVEVETQYF. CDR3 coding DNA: TGTGCCAGCTCCCCGTCGGGACAGGTGGAAGTGGAGACCCAGTACTTC.